This TCR beta chain emerged from a study of cytomegalovirus exposure and HLA in healthy donors. Primers included in the PCR were 60 Vbeta and 13 Jbeta primers. Here immunoSEQ multiplex PCR was the method, and the copy in TCRdb shows in-frame clones only, minus some. The table has 100,000 or so clones, about 83% seen once; the top ten hold approximately 6.1%. The CDR3 is 11 residues long. V was cut by 6 bases and J by 5 bases, with 4 bases left in between. Germline CDR1 LNHDA, CDR2 SQIVND (reference sequence). The rearrangement uses TRBV19 and TRBJ2-2, with D uncertain. This receptor was taken from a man between 18 and 29 years old in good health and CMV-seronegative. The specimen sequenced was PBMCs. CDR3: CASRLTGELFF. CDR3 DNA: TGTGCCAGTAGATTAACCGGGGAGCTGTTTTTT.